Listed below are T cell receptor beta chains from one sample, sequenced in a study of shared clonotypes between healthy human individuals. Profiled with immunoSEQ multiplex PCR; TCRdb holds only in-frame clones, not every one. The repertoire holds 470,000 or so clones, with 70% to 85% as singletons. Source material: PBMCs. The receptor source for this set is a woman aged 40 to 50 in good health. Some clones in this sample may be carry-over from other donors' samples. Both conserved end residues are part of each CDR3. Fields, in order: CDR3 protein, clone size, V gene. Expanded clones get a size class; other rows say once, few or many, or leave the size out.

CDR3aa: CASSVPYSYEQYF
abundance: .
v_gene: TRBV6-1

CDR3aa: CASSDRSSSTDTQYF
abundance: .
v_gene: TRBV9

CDR3aa: CASSLSRTNGGEKLFF
abundance: .
v_gene: TRBV7-9

CDR3aa: CASSYALAGVPAEQYF
abundance: few
v_gene: TRBV6-5

CDR3aa: CASSFDLPGTSDETQYF
abundance: .
v_gene: TRBV7-2

CDR3aa: CASSLGLGGSNQPQHF
abundance: few
v_gene: TRBV7-8

CDR3aa: CASSTPTGLNTEAFF
abundance: .
v_gene: TRBV2

CDR3aa: CASIRGPATSRRQETQYF
abundance: few
v_gene: TRBV10-2

CDR3aa: CASSLGLASGELFF
abundance: few
v_gene: TRBV7-3

CDR3aa: CASSLPRFGSSTPLTNEQFF
abundance: once
v_gene: TRBV7-8

CDR3aa: CASSGETSGRGGEQFF
abundance: .
v_gene: TRBV7-9

CDR3aa: CASSSHENTGELFF
abundance: few
v_gene: TRBV7-6

CDR3aa: CATSSLGRSPYNEQFF
abundance: .
v_gene: TRBV15

CDR3aa: CASSLEPSGANVLTF
abundance: .
v_gene: TRBV7-2

CDR3aa: CASSPQGDGYTF
abundance: .
v_gene: TRBV18

CDR3aa: CASSPPGLAGVVYF
abundance: few
v_gene: TRBV18

CDR3aa: CASTGTGQETQYF
abundance: .
v_gene: TRBV6-1

CDR3aa: CASSEGTSGGRGGYTF
abundance: .
v_gene: TRBV6-1

CDR3aa: CAWSSGTGVFEQYF
abundance: .
v_gene: TRBV30

CDR3aa: CASSLASGGDTEAFF
abundance: .
v_gene: TRBV7-9

CDR3aa: CASSAYRAVYSGNTIYF
abundance: few
v_gene: TRBV6-1

CDR3aa: CASSFPVAGNTEAFF
abundance: .
v_gene: TRBV13

CDR3aa: CSGHRAASNTEAFF
abundance: .
v_gene: TRBV29-1